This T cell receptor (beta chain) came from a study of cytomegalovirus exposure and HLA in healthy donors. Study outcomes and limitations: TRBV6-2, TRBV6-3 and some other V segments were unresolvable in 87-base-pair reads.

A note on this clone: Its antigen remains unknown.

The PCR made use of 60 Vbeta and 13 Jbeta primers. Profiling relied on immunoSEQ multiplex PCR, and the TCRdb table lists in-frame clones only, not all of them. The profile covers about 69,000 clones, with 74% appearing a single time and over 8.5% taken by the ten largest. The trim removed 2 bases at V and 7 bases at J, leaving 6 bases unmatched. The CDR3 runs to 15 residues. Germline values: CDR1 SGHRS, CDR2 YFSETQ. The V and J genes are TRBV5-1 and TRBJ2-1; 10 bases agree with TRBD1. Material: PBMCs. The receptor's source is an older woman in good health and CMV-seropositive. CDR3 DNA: TGCGCCAGCAGCTTAGAGGGACAGGGGTGGAATGAGCAGTTCTTC. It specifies CASSLEGQGWNEQFF.